These 18 T cell receptor beta chains were sequenced from one sample in a study of blood T cell repertoires in COVID-19. TCRdb keeps only in-frame clones here, not all; method: immunoSEQ multiplex PCR. The sample holds approximately 110,000 clones, roughly 83% seen once. The specimen was peripheral blood. These TCRs come from a human donor in a cohort sampled during active COVID-19.

The table lists this clone with a count of one. This sequence joins TRBV30 and TRBJ1-1; TRBD1 might be the D (5 bases). The CDR3 extends over 14 amino acids. The germline CDR1 and CDR2 sequences are GTSNPN and SVGIG (reference sequence). The CDR3 bases are TGTGCGCCTCGCCGGGGGTCTCCCGACACTGAAGCTTTCTTT. This translates into CAPRRGSPDTEAFF.

The chain has TRBV19 and TRBJ2-5; 8 bases are shared with TRBD2. Germline lookup yields CDR1 LNHDA and CDR2 SQIVND (reference sequence). With 3 bases clipped from V and 5 bases from J, the junction kept 11 bases outside the gene matches. CDR3 length: 16 amino acids. CDR3 loop: CASSIEGTRVGETQYF. The CDR3 DNA is TGTGCCAGTAGTATTGAAGGGACTAGGGTGGGGGAGACCCAGTACTTC.

V and J are TRBV18 and TRBJ2-1, with D perhaps matching TRBD2 (5 bases). Trimming took off 0 bases at V and 1 base at J, with 10 bases between the two ends. Germline-derived CDR1 and CDR2 are KGHSH and LQKENI. This CDR3 is 16 amino acids long. The CDR3 sequence: CASSPPLRGSYNEQFF. The CDR3 bases are TGTGCCAGCTCACCACCTCTACGGGGTTCCTACAATGAGCAGTTCTTC.

V is TRBV30 and J is TRBJ2-1; TRBD2 is a possible D gene (6 bases). Germline CDR1 and CDR2: GTSNPN and SVGIG (reference sequence). The CDR3 extends over 11 amino acids. The V end lost 4 bases, the J end lost 8 bases, and 9 bases lay between the germline ends. The CDR3 sequence is CAWTAGHEQFF. CDR3 nucleotides: TGTGCCTGGACTGCGGGACATGAGCAGTTCTTC.

The chain is built from TRBV28 and TRBJ1-4; D is perhaps TRBD1 (5 bases). Germline CDR1 and CDR2: MDHEN and SYDVKM. The CDR3 is 15 amino acids. With 4 bases removed from V and 0 bases from J, the gap between germline ends came to 9 bases. CDR3 loop: CASSWTGATNEKLFF. CDR3 DNA sequence: TGTGCCAGCAGTTGGACGGGGGCAACTAATGAAAAACTGTTTTTT. Full variable domain (remainder filled in from reference TRBV28 and TRBJ1-4): DVKVTQSSRYLVKRTGEKVFLECVQDMDHENMFWYRQDPGLGLRLIYFSYDVKMKEKGDIPEGYSVSREKKERFSLILESASTNQTSMYLCASSWTGATNEKLFFGSGTQLSVL.

The table lists this clone with a few counts. The chain couples TRBV19 to TRBJ2-1, with TRBD2 matching over 11 bases. V trimming: 5 bases; J trimming: 9 bases; junction bases outside the gene matches: 9. Looked up from germline, CDR1 is LNHDA and CDR2 is SQIVND (reference sequence). This CDR3 region has 15 residues. The CDR3 loop is CASSFSGRAAVEQFF. In nucleotides, the CDR3 is TGTGCCAGTAGTTTTAGCGGGAGGGCCGCGGTTGAGCAGTTCTTC.

The V gene is TRBV11-2, the J gene TRBJ2-3, with no clear D. The V and J ends lost 4 bases and 12 bases respectively, with 14 bases between them. Germline V gene sequence: CDR1 SGHAT, CDR2 FQNNGV. This CDR3 contains 12 residues. CDR3 DNA: TGTGCCAGCAGCTCCAATCTAGGTACCCAGTATTTT. Its translation is CASSSNLGTQYF.

The J gene is TRBJ2-1, the V gene TRBV13, with 13 bases that match TRBD2. Trimming took 3 bases from V and 6 from J; bases not matched to a gene: 11. The CDR3 loop spans 18 amino acids. The germline V gene has CDR1 PRHDT and CDR2 FYEKMQ (reference sequence). Here the CDR3 DNA reads TGTGCCAGCAGCTTCACCTCGCTACTAGCGGGAGGGTCCAATGAGCAGTTCTTC. It translates to CASSFTSLLAGGSNEQFF.

This clone appeared a single time. This chain links TRBV6-5 with TRBJ2-1; 9 bases agree with TRBD2. CDR1 and CDR2 (germline): MNHEY, SVGAGI. J gave up 3 bases and V 11 bases, and 8 bases lay outside the gene matches. CDR3 size: 14 residues. CDR3 bases: TGTGCCGGAAAGCGGGAGGCATACTACAATGAGCAGTTCTTC. Amino acid sequence: CAGKREAYYNEQFF.

CDR3 bases: TGTGCCAGTAGTATGGACAGGAGGACTGAAGCTTTCTTT. Its translation is CASSMDRRTEAFF. The chain couples TRBV19 to TRBJ1-1; 7 bases are shared with TRBD1. Germline assignment: CDR1 LNHDA and CDR2 SQIVND (reference sequence). Trimming cost V 3 bases and J 5 bases; bases outside gene matches: 3. The CDR3 has 13 residues.

The chain couples TRBV3-1 (or the pseudogene TRBV3-2) to TRBJ1-6, with TRBD1 matching over 9 bases. V trimming: 4 bases; J trimming: 10 bases; junction bases outside the gene matches: 8. Germline CDR1 LGHDT, CDR2 YNNKEL (reference sequence). CDR3 length: 15 amino acids. CDR3 nucleotides: TGTGCCAGCAGCCCACTACAGGGGGCGGCGTCACCCCTCCACTTT. Protein: CASSPLQGAASPLHF.

V usage is TRBV27 and J usage is TRBJ2-7; 9 bases fit TRBD1. J gave up 3 bases and V 5 bases, and 11 bases lay outside the gene matches. Germline CDR1 is MNHEY and CDR2 is SMNVEV (reference sequence). The CDR3 is 16 residues long. CDR3 nucleotide sequence: TGTGCCAGCAGTCCAGACTCCGGGACAGGGCACTACGAGCAGTACTTC. This codes for CASSPDSGTGHYEQYF.

The chain carries TRBV29-1 and TRBJ1-3, with D possibly TRBD1 on 5 matching bases. Deletions cut 7 bases from V and 5 bases from J, with 15 bases between. CDR1 SQVTM and CDR2 ANQGSEA come from the germline V gene. The CDR3 totals 13 residues. This CDR3 is CSAQGDSRNTIYF. The CDR3 DNA follows: TGCAGCGCCCAAGGGGACTCCCGAAACACCATATATTTT.

The rearrangement links TRBV4-1 to TRBJ2-1; TRBD1 agrees at 8 bases. CDR1 and CDR2 from the germline V gene are MGHRA and YSYEKL. The V segment lost 1 base and the J segment 2 bases; nucleotides outside the gene matches: 1. This CDR3 comprises 15 residues. The chain's CDR3 is CASSQGTGPYNEQFF. The CDR3 DNA sequence: TGCGCCAGCAGCCAAGGGACAGGGCCCTACAATGAGCAGTTCTTC.

The J gene is TRBJ2-1, the V gene TRBV6-4, with D hard to call. From germline, CDR1 is MRHNA and CDR2 SNTAGT. The CDR3 is made up of 15 amino acids. The V end was cut by 0 bases, the J end by 4 bases, with 10 bases between. The CDR3 spells CASSDSSLPYNEQFF. The DNA of the CDR3 is TGTGCCAGCAGTGACTCGTCCCTACCTTACAATGAGCAGTTCTTC.

The chain links TRBV19 to TRBJ2-3; 11 bases match TRBD2. V trimming: 7 bases; J trimming: 4 bases; junction bases outside the gene matches: 4. CDR3 size: 14 residues. The germline CDR1 and CDR2 sequences are LNHDA and SQIVND (reference sequence). Here the CDR3 DNA reads TGTGCCAGTATAAGTAGCGGGAGGGCAGATACGCAGTATTTT. It specifies CASISSGRADTQYF.

The rearrangement joins TRBV5-1 to TRBJ2-7, with 11 bases lining up with TRBD2. V lost 3 bases, J lost 5 bases, and 10 bases stayed unmatched. This CDR3 has 16 residues. Germline V lookup: CDR1 SGHRS, CDR2 YFSETQ. The CDR3 loop is CASSSGVAGGLDEQYF. CDR3 DNA sequence: TGCGCCAGCAGCTCAGGCGTAGCGGGAGGGCTAGACGAGCAGTACTTC. The full variable domain, with the rest looked up from reference TRBV5-1 and TRBJ2-7, is KAGVTQTPRYLIKTRGQQVTLSCSPISGHRSVSWYQQTPGQGLQFLFEYFSETQRNKGNFPGRFSGRQFSNSRSEMNVSTLELGDSALYLCASSSGVAGGLDEQYFGPGTRLTVT.

The chain carries TRBV11-2 and TRBJ2-2; a possible D gene is TRBD1 (6 bases). With 1 base removed from V and 7 bases from J, the gap between germline ends came to 13 bases. This CDR3 spans 15 amino acids. CDR1 SGHAT and CDR2 FQNNGV come from the germline V gene. The CDR3 loop reads CASSLVQGLGGELFF. In DNA form, the CDR3 reads TGTGCCAGCAGCTTAGTGCAGGGGCTAGGCGGGGAGCTGTTTTTT. Full variable domain (missing parts from reference TRBV11-2 and TRBJ2-2): EAGVAQSPRYKIIEKRQSVAFWCNPISGHATLYWYQQILGQGPKLLIQFQNNGVVDDSQLPKDRFSAERLKGVDSTLKIQPAKLEDSAVYLCASSLVQGLGGELFFGEGSRLTVL.